This T cell receptor beta chain was identified during a study of identical twins. Study-wide points: Modelling underestimated the level of out-of-frame TCR alpha sharing observed in monozygotic twins.

The CDR3 length is 16 residues. Trimming cost V 5 bases and J 3 bases; bases outside gene matches: 12. Germline CDR1 reads DFQATT; CDR2 reads SNEGSKA (reference sequence). In regard to this clonotype: Antigen: not known.

TCRdb used MiXCR to reprocess the 5' RACE reads, holding one entry per CDR3 protein. Of 450,000 or so distinct CDR3 sequences listed, 24% are singletons. The data were also submitted as part of a second study, on T cells expressing NK-cell markers. That report adds: Sorting in several experiments was restricted by an anti-gamma-delta TCR antibody to alpha-beta TCR T cells. The CD3+CD56-NKG2C+ fraction was also led by these clonotypes in four donors. Evidence did not settle whether expanded NKG2C+ T cell clones targeted HCMV.

The sample was CD4+ T cells sorted from blood. The sequence was obtained from a woman in her late teens or twenties in good health. This chain connects TRBV20-1 to TRBJ2-1, with 8 bases identical to TRBD2. CDR3 nucleotide sequence: TGCAGTGCTGAAAATCGGGGGGGCCCGGTCTACAATGAGCAGTTCTTC. It yields the protein CSAENRGGPVYNEQFF.